The 31 T cell receptor beta chains reported below all come from one sample, sequenced in a study of a mutant IDH1 vaccine in newly diagnosed glioma. Repertoires were generated with immunoSEQ multiplex PCR, while TCRdb's copy carries only in-frame clones and drops some. Of about 60,000 clones listed, approximately 88% are singletons. Time point defined: week 11, during vaccination. Vaccination used 300 ug of mutant IDH1 20-mer peptide per dose, with topical imiquimod. These TCRs are of unknown antigen specificity. Material: PBMCs, obtained from a glioma patient whose treatment included an IDH1 peptide vaccine. Every receptor here comes from a woman aged 45 to 65 with glioma.

The chain recombines TRBV7-8 with TRBJ2-7; no firm D call. The CDR3 loop spans 13 amino acids. Germline CDR1 reads SGHVS; CDR2 reads FQNEAQ. Trimming shortened V by 5 bases and J by 5 bases, and 13 bases separated the two germline ends. DNA for the CDR3: TGTGCCAGCAGCACTACCTCGACCGACGAGCAGTACTTC. Protein product: CASSTTSTDEQYF.

The genes are TRBV19 and TRBJ2-2; tentatively, D is TRBD1 (6 bases). Germline CDR1 is LNHDA and CDR2 is SQIVND (reference sequence). The CDR3 totals 16 residues. Trimming removed 0 bases at V and 1 base at J, with 9 bases between. The CDR3 coding sequence is TGTGCCAGTAGTATAGATCAGGGGAGGAACACCGGGGAGCTGTTTTTT. Translated: CASSIDQGRNTGELFF.

The chain combines TRBV5-4 with TRBJ2-2, with 7 nucleotides matching TRBD1. There are 16 residues in the CDR3. Trimming cost V 0 bases and J 6 bases; bases outside gene matches: 8. The germline V gene encodes CDR1 SGHNT and CDR2 YYREEE (reference sequence). CDR3 in DNA: TGTGCCAGCAGCTTGGCCGCGACAGGGAAGTCCGGGGAGCTGTTTTTT. It specifies CASSLAATGKSGELFF.

The rearrangement uses TRBV5-1 and TRBJ2-5, with TRBD2 matching over 10 bases. The CDR3 is 16 residues long. CDR1 and CDR2 from the germline V gene are SGHRS and YFSETQ. V lost 0 bases and J lost 4; bases outside the gene matches: 6. The CDR3 DNA follows: TGCGCCAGCAGCTTGGGGAGCGGGGGGGCCGGAGAGACCCAGTACTTC. Translated, it gives CASSLGSGGAGETQYF.

V and J are TRBV27 and TRBJ1-5, with a tentative D call TRBD1 (5 bases). Trimming stripped 0 bases from V and 2 bases from J, with 17 bases between. The CDR3 covers 18 residues. Per germline, CDR1 MNHEY and CDR2 SMNVEV (reference sequence). This chain's CDR3 is CASSLSAGRGRGNQPQHF. The DNA of the CDR3 is TGTGCCAGCAGTTTATCGGCAGGTAGGGGAAGGGGCAATCAGCCCCAGCATTTT.

This clone showed up just once. The V and J genes are TRBV4-1 and TRBJ1-2; TRBD1 might be the D (6 bases). V was shortened by 0 bases and J by 4 bases, with 12 bases between the two germline ends. Germline CDR1 MGHRA, CDR2 YSYEKL. CDR3 length: 15 residues. CDR3: CASSQDSGEGYGYTF. The CDR3 coding sequence is TGCGCCAGCAGCCAAGATTCAGGGGAAGGCTATGGCTACACCTTC.

The CDR3 DNA reads TGTGCCAGCAGTGATCCGGGAATCCCGACCTACGAGCAGTACTTC. Translating gives CASSDPGIPTYEQYF. This sequence joins TRBV6-1 and TRBJ2-7; D possibly corresponds to TRBD2 (5 bases). This CDR3 is built from 15 residues. CDR1 and CDR2 from the germline V gene are MNHNS and SASEGT. V gave up 3 bases and J gave up 2 bases, with 14 bases separating them.

The chain joins TRBV19 to TRBJ1-2, with D uncertain. Germline assignment: CDR1 LNHDA and CDR2 SQIVND (reference sequence). Between the trimmed V and J ends, which lost 1 base and 4 bases, there was a span of 13 bases. The CDR3 contains 15 residues. The CDR3 is CASSIVSQGAYGYTF. The CDR3 region has the DNA TGTGCCAGTAGTATAGTCAGCCAAGGTGCCTATGGCTACACCTTC.

The genes are TRBV2 and TRBJ1-2; the D is unclear. Germline CDR1 is SNHLY and CDR2 is FYNNEI. The CDR3 has 12 residues. Trimming left V 5 bases short and J 8 bases short, with 12 bases between. CDR3 region: CASSSQYGGYTF. In DNA, the CDR3 is TGTGCCAGCAGTTCCCAATACGGGGGCTACACCTTC.

This chain links TRBV4-3 with TRBJ2-1, with TRBD2 as a possible D gene (5 bases). In germline, CDR1 is LGHNA, CDR2 YSLEER. This CDR3 is 18 amino acids long. The ends were cut back, 2 bases at V and 4 bases at J, with 21 bases in the middle. This chain's CDR3 is CASSQTLSGSSIYNEQFF. For the CDR3, the DNA is TGCGCCAGCAGCCAAACCCTCAGCGGTTCTTCCATTTACAATGAGCAGTTCTTC.

The genes are TRBV9 and TRBJ2-1, with D unresolved. The CDR3 sequence is 11 residues long. Trimming cost V 5 bases and J 9 bases, with 9 bases left between them. CDR1 and CDR2 (germline): SGDLS, YYNGEE. The CDR3 sequence is CASRRESEQFF. The CDR3 DNA sequence: TGTGCCAGCAGAAGGGAATCTGAGCAGTTCTTC. Filled out from reference TRBV9 and TRBJ2-1, the complete variable domain reads DSGVTQTPKHLITATGQRVTLRCSPRSGDLSVYWYQQSLDQGLQFLIQYYNGEERAKGNILERFSAQQFPDLHSELNLSSLELGDSALYFCASRRESEQFFGPGTRLTVL.

The chain recombines TRBV7-9 with TRBJ2-3; D might be TRBD2 (7 bases). The CDR3 spans 15 residues. CDR1 is SEHNR, CDR2 FQNEAQ, per germline (reference sequence). Between the trimmed V and J ends, which lost 5 bases and 3 bases, there was a span of 15 bases. For the CDR3, the DNA is TGTGCCAGCAGCCTGGGGGGGGCAGGGACAGATACGCAGTATTTT. Translation: CASSLGGAGTDTQYF.

This clone has a handful of counts. CDR3 nucleotide sequence: TGTGCCACCGTTACAGGGTTGAACACTGAAGCTTTCTTT. This encodes CATVTGLNTEAFF. The rearrangement joins TRBV10-3 to TRBJ1-1; D may be TRBD1 (6 bases). The V end was cut by 10 bases, the J end by 0 bases, with 12 bases between. This CDR3 is built from 13 residues. The germline gives CDR1 ENHRY, CDR2 SYGVKD.

This clone has just one count. The chain is built from TRBV5-1 and TRBJ2-3; D remains ambiguous. V dropped 3 bases and J dropped 1 base, with 12 bases sitting between them. Germline values: CDR1 SGHRS, CDR2 YFSETQ. This CDR3 is built from 15 residues. The DNA for the CDR3 is TGCGCCAGCAGCTCCCGGGTAGAAGGCACAGATACGCAGTATTTT. Encoded protein: CASSSRVEGTDTQYF. Combining the CDR3 with reference TRBV5-1 and TRBJ2-3 gives the whole variable domain KAGVTQTPRYLIKTRGQQVTLSCSPISGHRSVSWYQQTPGQGLQFLFEYFSETQRNKGNFPGRFSGRQFSNSRSEMNVSTLELGDSALYLCASSSRVEGTDTQYFGPGTRLTVL.

V is TRBV19 and J is TRBJ1-3; D remains ambiguous. CDR1 and CDR2 (germline): LNHDA, SQIVND (reference sequence). The CDR3 is made up of 15 amino acids. With 5 bases removed from V and 0 bases from J, the gap between germline ends came to 11 bases. CDR3 sequence: CASSRSGSSGNTIYF. For the CDR3, the DNA is TGTGCCAGTAGTCGGTCCGGGAGCTCTGGAAACACCATATATTTT.

This chain uses TRBV6-1 with TRBJ1-1, with unresolved D. The CDR3 has 14 residues. Germline CDR1 and CDR2: MNHNS and SASEGT. V was trimmed by 2 bases and J by 1 base, leaving 8 bases between them. This chain's CDR3 is CASSERSGNTEAFF. The CDR3 coding sequence is TGTGCCAGCAGTGAACGTAGCGGGAACACTGAAGCTTTCTTT.

This clone appeared a single time. The rearrangement uses TRBV5-4 and TRBJ2-7, with 8 bases that match TRBD2. This CDR3 contains 14 residues. CDR1 and CDR2 from the germline V gene are SGHNT and YYREEE (reference sequence). Unmatched junction bases numbered 3, after V lost 2 bases and J lost 2 bases. Written as DNA, the CDR3 is TGTGCCAGCAGCTTCGGGGGGGATACCTACGAGCAGTACTTC. Translated: CASSFGGDTYEQYF.

The chain uses TRBV6-1 and TRBJ1-2; TRBD1 matches 9 bases. The germline V gene has CDR1 MNHNS and CDR2 SASEGT. The trim removed 4 bases at V and 4 bases at J, leaving 4 bases unmatched. This CDR3 region has 14 residues. The CDR3 coding sequence is TGTGCCAGCAGTGGGACAGGGGAATTCTATGGCTACACCTTC. Translated: CASSGTGEFYGYTF.

The rearrangement links TRBV4-2 to TRBJ1-1, with a possible D match to TRBD1 (5 bases). The CDR3 length is 15 residues. CDR1 LGHNA and CDR2 YNFKEQ come from the germline V gene. Trimming cost V 4 bases and J 6 bases, with 18 bases left between them. CDR3 protein: CASSPKPGTWPEAFF. CDR3 nucleotides: TGTGCCAGCAGCCCCAAACCAGGGACTTGGCCTGAAGCTTTCTTT.

This clone was observed a handful of times. This chain uses TRBV19 with TRBJ2-6; D gene uncertain. This CDR3 contains 14 residues. Per the germline V gene, CDR1 is LNHDA and CDR2 is SQIVND (reference sequence). V lost 5 bases and J 0 bases, leaving 5 bases between the germline ends. The CDR3 loop reads CASSDRSGANVLTF. CDR3 sequence (DNA): TGTGCCAGTAGTGACCGCTCTGGGGCCAACGTCCTGACTTTC.

This sequence joins TRBV27 and TRBJ1-2; the D gene is possibly TRBD1 (6 bases). In germline, CDR1 is MNHEY, CDR2 SMNVEV (reference sequence). The CDR3 contains 13 residues. V lost 4 bases and J lost 2, with 8 bases in between. CDR3 loop: CASSYRANYGYTF. In nucleotides, the CDR3 is TGTGCCAGCAGTTACAGGGCCAACTATGGCTACACCTTC.

This clone has only a few counts. This chain joins TRBV30 and TRBJ1-1; D gene unclear. V gave up 4 bases and J gave up 3 bases, with 3 bases separating them. From germline, CDR1 is GTSNPN and CDR2 SVGIG (reference sequence). This CDR3 has 10 amino acids. The CDR3 loop is CAWTHTEAFF. The CDR3 DNA sequence: TGTGCCTGGACGCACACTGAAGCTTTCTTT.

The CDR3 DNA is TGTGCCAGCAGGGACGGCTCCGCAGGGGGCTTGGGACCTCCCGGGGAGCTGTTTTTT. Translated, it gives CASRDGSAGGLGPPGELFF. The rearrangement joins TRBV28 to TRBJ2-2, with TRBD1 matching 8 bases. J lost 6 bases, V lost 6 bases, and 21 bases had no gene match. Germline lookup yields CDR1 MDHEN and CDR2 SYDVKM. CDR3 length: 19 residues.

This chain uses TRBV7-7 with TRBJ2-7; D uncertain. The CDR3 is made up of 14 amino acids. The germline gives CDR1 SSHAT, CDR2 FNYEAQ (reference sequence). V lost 5 bases and J lost 5, with 16 bases in between. CDR3 coding DNA: TGTGCCAGCAGCCCCCTCAGGAGTTCCCACGAGCAGTACTTC. Its translation: CASSPLRSSHEQYF.

The CDR3 loop reads CASRRRGSNYGYTF. The CDR3 DNA is TGTGCCAGCAGACGCAGGGGATCTAACTATGGCTACACCTTC. The chain recombines TRBV9 with TRBJ1-2; maybe TRBD1 (6 bases). The CDR3 has 14 amino acids. V dropped 5 bases and J dropped 0 bases, with 11 bases sitting between them. Germline CDR1 is SGDLS and CDR2 is YYNGEE.

The chain carries TRBV19 and TRBJ2-1, with 15 bases fitting TRBD2. With V trimmed by 5 bases and J by 3 bases, 5 bases remained unmatched. This CDR3 has 17 residues. In germline, CDR1 is LNHDA, CDR2 SQIVND (reference sequence). The CDR3 bases are TGTGCCAGTAGTGGGGGACTAGCGGGGGGATTCTACAATGAGCAGTTCTTC. Translated: CASSGGLAGGFYNEQFF.

The chain links TRBV6-1 to TRBJ1-1; D unresolved. Germline CDR1 reads MNHNS; CDR2 reads SASEGT. There are 14 residues in the CDR3. The V end was cut by 2 bases, the J end by 2 bases, with 9 bases between. In DNA, the CDR3 is TGTGCCAGCAGTGAATCTAACAGTAACACTGAAGCTTTCTTT. It translates to CASSESNSNTEAFF.

The chain employs TRBV9 and TRBJ2-7; D is unclear. Germline V CDR1 and CDR2: SGDLS, YYNGEE. Between the trimmed V and J ends, which lost 0 bases and 2 bases, there was a span of 6 bases. The CDR3 totals 13 residues. DNA for the CDR3: TGTGCCAGCAGCGTAGCAGGAGCCTACGAGCAGTACTTC. It is translated as CASSVAGAYEQYF.

The chain has TRBV2 and TRBJ2-3; D might be TRBD1 (6 bases). Germline V CDR1 and CDR2: SNHLY, FYNNEI. Trimming shortened V by 5 bases and J by 6 bases, and 15 bases separated the two germline ends. CDR3 length equals 14 residues. The DNA of the CDR3 is TGTGCCAGCAGTCGTACAGGGCGAGGGGATACGCAGTATTTT. This gives the protein CASSRTGRGDTQYF.

The count of this clone is one. The V call is TRBV7-2, the J call TRBJ2-4; tentatively, D is TRBD1 (5 bases). The CDR3 length is 14 residues. Germline V gene data show CDR1 as SGHTA and CDR2 as FQGNSA. V was shortened by 1 base and J by 9 bases, with 13 bases between the two germline ends. CDR3 in amino acids: CASSLDGAVVIQYF. The CDR3 nucleotides read TGTGCCAGCAGCTTAGATGGGGCTGTCGTCATTCAGTACTTC.

This clone was detected once. The CDR3 DNA sequence: TGTGCCAGCAGCTTGTCCGGACGGGGGGAGACCCAGTACTTC. Translation gives CASSLSGRGETQYF. This sequence joins TRBV5-6 and TRBJ2-5; D possibly corresponds to TRBD2 (6 bases). Germline CDR1 reads SGHDT; CDR2 reads YYEEEE. V lost 1 base and J lost 5, with 12 bases in between. This CDR3 spans 14 amino acids.